This T cell receptor (beta chain) came from a study of shared clonotypes between healthy human individuals. Study observations and caveats: Non-shared clonotypes had lower generation probabilities than those shared by all four donors. Researchers sampled only blood; tissue repertoires likely differ.

Per germline, CDR1 SQVTM and CDR2 ANQGSEA. Between the trimmed V and J ends, which lost 4 bases and 4 bases, there was a span of 10 bases. The CDR3 covers 13 residues. Assay execution proceeded at the deep level. The repertoire was sequenced with immunoSEQ multiplex PCR; TCRdb's copy has only in-frame clones and lacks some. The sample carries 760,000 or so clones, around 96% recorded once. As regards this clone: Antigen specificity is unknown.

Naive-designated CD8 cells lacked CD45RO, were positively enriched for CCR7, and omitted terminally differentiated effector memory CD45RA+ cells. Recent acute infections and vaccinations were absent in the healthy HIV-negative adult donors. The source material was naive CD8+ T cells sorted from blood. The chain links TRBV29-1 to TRBJ2-2, with D possibly being TRBD2 (5 bases). The sequence derives from a young man in good health. The CDR3 DNA reads TGCAGCGTTGGCCTAGCTGGCACCGGGGAGCTGTTTTTT. This translates into CSVGLAGTGELFF.